This T cell receptor beta chain was observed in a study of blood T cell repertoires in COVID-19. Study-wide context: The samples span acute and convalescent COVID-19 from the United States, Italy and Spain.

Original methodology: Amplification from reference gene primers served as the basis for estimated nucleated cell counts. Profiled with immunoSEQ multiplex PCR; TCRdb holds only in-frame clones, not every one. That table is the source of V, J and clone size, and D and trimming were worked out from the DNA. The sample holds 300,000 to 500,000 clones, 88% seen once. The CDR3 has 15 residues. Trimming took off 4 bases at V and 5 bases at J, with 19 bases between the two ends. In germline, CDR1 is SGHRS, CDR2 YFSETQ. Adults between roughly 18 and 90 years of age took part from approximately 24 US areas. Categorization into cohorts depended on clinical history that participants reported.

V usage is TRBV5-1 and J usage is TRBJ2-7; D is perhaps TRBD2 (6 bases). The receptor's source is a woman in her 30s with acute COVID-19. Sequencing was performed on PBMCs or T cells enriched from blood (not recorded which). This chain's CDR3 is CASSLLAGPPNEQYF. CDR3 sequence (DNA): TGCGCCAGCAGCCTCTTGGCGGGGCCGCCTAACGAGCAGTACTTC.